Presented here are 9 T cell receptor beta chains from one specimen sequenced in a study of shared clonotypes between healthy human individuals. TCRdb keeps only in-frame clones here, not all; method: immunoSEQ multiplex PCR. The repertoire holds just over 2,000,000 clones, with about 95% as singletons. Naive CD8 cells lacked CD45RO, underwent positive selection for CCR7 and left out terminally differentiated effector memory CD45RA+ cells. The sample was naive CD8+ T cells sorted from blood. Receptor source: a man between 18 and 35 years old in good health.

The rearrangement links TRBV30 to TRBJ1-1, with D possibly being TRBD1 (6 bases). V lost 4 bases to trimming and J lost 6 bases, with 18 bases between them. The germline gives CDR1 GTSNPN, CDR2 SVGIG (reference sequence). The CDR3 runs to 14 residues. CDR3 region: CAWTLGGPLAEAFF. DNA for the CDR3: TGTGCCTGGACCCTAGGGGGGCCTCTGGCTGAAGCTTTCTTT.

This clone was recorded once. Other nucleotide sequences in the sample specify the same CDR3. The chain recombines TRBV6-6 with TRBJ2-5; D is unresolved. This CDR3 has 12 residues. The V and J ends lost 0 bases and 5 bases respectively, with 4 bases between them. Per germline, CDR1 MNHNY and CDR2 SVGAGI (reference sequence). The DNA of the CDR3 is TGTGCCAGCAGTTACTCGGAGGAGACCCAGTACTTC. Amino acid sequence: CASSYSEETQYF.

The chain is built from TRBV7-2 and TRBJ2-7, with D possibly TRBD2 on 6 matching bases. V lost 2 bases to trimming and J lost 6 bases, with 29 bases between them. This CDR3 spans 19 amino acids. Germline V lookup: CDR1 SGHTA, CDR2 FQGNSA. For the CDR3, the DNA is TGTGCCAGCAGCTTACGGGGCCGCTTGGGGGGAGCCCCAACCGCCGAGCAGTACTTC. Translating gives CASSLRGRLGGAPTAEQYF.

The V gene is TRBV27, the J gene TRBJ2-7; 11 bases align to TRBD2. V shed 6 bases, J shed 3 bases, and the junction held 7 bases outside the gene matches. Germline assignment: CDR1 MNHEY and CDR2 SMNVEV (reference sequence). The CDR3 contains 15 residues. CDR3 sequence: CASRLGTSGNYEQYF. As DNA, the CDR3 is TGTGCCAGCAGACTCGGGACTAGCGGAAACTACGAGCAGTACTTC.

The rearrangement joins TRBV7-9 to TRBJ2-1, with unresolved D. V lost 5 bases and J lost 7, with 9 bases in between. The CDR3 runs to 12 residues. Germline CDR1 and CDR2: SEHNR and FQNEAQ (reference sequence). The CDR3 bases are TGTGCCAGCAGCATCCAGATGAATGAGCAGTTCTTC. Translating gives CASSIQMNEQFF.

Points on this clone: Other DNA sequences in the sample encode the same CDR3. The genes are TRBV7-9 and TRBJ2-1; 7 bases are a match to TRBD1. The CDR3 runs to 15 residues. Germline V CDR1 and CDR2: SEHNR, FQNEAQ (reference sequence). Losses at the gene ends were 5 bases for V and 3 bases for J; bases not matched to a gene: 7. The CDR3 protein is CASSPRQGVYNEQFF. In DNA, the CDR3 is TGTGCCAGCAGCCCAAGACAGGGAGTCTACAATGAGCAGTTCTTC. Supplemented by reference TRBV7-9 and TRBJ2-1, the full variable domain reads DTGVSQNPRHKITKRGQNVTFRCDPISEHNRLYWYRQTLGQGPEFLTYFQNEAQLEKSRLLSDRFSAERPKGSFSTLEIQRTEQGDSAMYLCASSPRQGVYNEQFFGPGTRLTVL.

This chain links TRBV5-1 with TRBJ1-1; 8 bases fit TRBD1. The ends lost 0 bases at V and 10 bases at J; junction bases unmatched: 8. The germline V gene has CDR1 SGHRS and CDR2 YFSETQ. This CDR3 is 14 amino acids long. In DNA form, the CDR3 reads TGCGCCAGCAGCTTGGAGGTGACAGGGGCGCCAGCTTTCTTT. Translated, it gives CASSLEVTGAPAFF.

This clone appeared once. The rearrangement links TRBV13 to TRBJ2-3; 7 bases map to TRBD2. Losses at the gene ends were 5 bases for V and 2 bases for J; bases not matched to a gene: 10. The CDR3 length is 16 residues. The V gene's germline CDR1 is PRHDT and CDR2 FYEKMQ (reference sequence). The CDR3 reads CASSAFREGITDTQYF. CDR3 DNA: TGTGCCAGCAGCGCGTTTAGGGAGGGGATCACAGATACGCAGTATTTT.

The CDR3 loop is CASSQEGLGQGAVVTEAFF. In DNA, the CDR3 is TGCGCCAGCAGCCAAGAGGGTTTGGGACAGGGGGCTGTTGTCACTGAAGCTTTCTTT. The gene calls are TRBV4-1 and TRBJ1-1; the match to TRBD1 covers 12 bases. V shed 0 bases and J 4 bases; nucleotides not matched to a gene: 12. Germline CDR1 is MGHRA and CDR2 is YSYEKL. This CDR3 comprises 19 residues.